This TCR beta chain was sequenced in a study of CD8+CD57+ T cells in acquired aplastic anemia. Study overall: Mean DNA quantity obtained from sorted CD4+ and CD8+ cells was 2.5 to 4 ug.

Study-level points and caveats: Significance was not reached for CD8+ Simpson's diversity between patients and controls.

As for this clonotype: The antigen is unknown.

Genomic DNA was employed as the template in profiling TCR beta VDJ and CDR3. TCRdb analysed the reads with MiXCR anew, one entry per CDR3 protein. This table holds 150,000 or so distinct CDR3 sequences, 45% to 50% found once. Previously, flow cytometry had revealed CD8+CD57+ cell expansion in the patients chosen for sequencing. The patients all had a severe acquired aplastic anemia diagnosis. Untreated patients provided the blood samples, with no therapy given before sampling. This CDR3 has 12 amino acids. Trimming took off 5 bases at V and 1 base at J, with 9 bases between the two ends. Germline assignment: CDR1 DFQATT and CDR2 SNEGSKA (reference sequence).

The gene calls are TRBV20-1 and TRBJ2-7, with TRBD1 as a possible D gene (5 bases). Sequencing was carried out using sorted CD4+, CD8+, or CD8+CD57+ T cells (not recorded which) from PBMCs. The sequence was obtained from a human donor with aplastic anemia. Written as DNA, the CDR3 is TGCAGTGCTTCAGACAGATCCTACGAGCAGTACTTC. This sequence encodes CSASDRSYEQYF.